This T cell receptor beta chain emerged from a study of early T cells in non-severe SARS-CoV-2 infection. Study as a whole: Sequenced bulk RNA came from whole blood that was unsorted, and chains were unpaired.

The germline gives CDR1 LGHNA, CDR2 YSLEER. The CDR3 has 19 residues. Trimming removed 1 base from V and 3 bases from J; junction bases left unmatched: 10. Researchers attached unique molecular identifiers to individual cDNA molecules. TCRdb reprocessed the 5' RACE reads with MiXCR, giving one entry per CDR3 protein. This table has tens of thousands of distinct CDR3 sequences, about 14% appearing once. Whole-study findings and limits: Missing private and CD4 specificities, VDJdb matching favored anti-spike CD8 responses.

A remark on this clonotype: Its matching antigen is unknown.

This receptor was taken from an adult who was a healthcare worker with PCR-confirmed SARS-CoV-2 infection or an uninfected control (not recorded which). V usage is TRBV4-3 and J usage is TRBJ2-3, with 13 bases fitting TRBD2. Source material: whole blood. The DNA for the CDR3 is TGCGCCAGCAGCCAAGTCCCACTAGCGGGGGGGCCCCAGACAGATACGCAGTATTTT. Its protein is CASSQVPLAGGPQTDTQYF.